This T cell receptor (beta chain) was recovered during a study of response to subunit inactivated influenza vaccine. TCRdb re-called the RT-PCR reads with MiXCR, one entry per CDR3 protein. The sample includes some 850,000 distinct CDR3 sequences, around 20% of them seen just once. The study, taken as a whole, reports: The authors put forward the suggestion that each seasonal influenza vaccination may bring in only a limited number of new T cells.

Germline loops: CDR1 MGHRA, CDR2 YSYEKL. The CDR3 is made up of 15 amino acids. V lost 1 base to trimming and J lost 2 bases; unmatched junction nucleotides: 4. This clonotype was seen a handful of times. Its antigen is as yet unknown. This specimen was PBMCs from blood, taken 4 to 6 days after vaccination. The source of this sequence is a man aged 45 to 65 who received an inactivated influenza vaccine. The genes are TRBV4-1 and TRBJ1-2, with 7 bases aligning to TRBD1. CDR3 region: CASSQAGGRNYGYTF. DNA for the CDR3: TGCGCCAGCAGCCAAGCAGGGGGGAGGAACTATGGCTACACCTTC.